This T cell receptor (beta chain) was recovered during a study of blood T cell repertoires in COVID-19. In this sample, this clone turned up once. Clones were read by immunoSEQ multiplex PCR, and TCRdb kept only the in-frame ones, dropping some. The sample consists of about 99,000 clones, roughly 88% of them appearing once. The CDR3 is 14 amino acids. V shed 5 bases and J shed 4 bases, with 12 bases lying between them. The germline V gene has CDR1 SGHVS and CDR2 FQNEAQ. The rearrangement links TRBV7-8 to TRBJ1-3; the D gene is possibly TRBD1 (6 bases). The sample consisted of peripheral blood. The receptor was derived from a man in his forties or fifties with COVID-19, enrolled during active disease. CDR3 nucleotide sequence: TGTGCCAGCAGCATGCCAGGGGTAGGAAACACCATATATTTT. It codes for CASSMPGVGNTIYF.